The next 27 T cell receptor beta chains were all read from a single sample in a study of cytomegalovirus exposure and HLA in healthy donors. The PCR was carried out with 60 Vbeta primers and 13 Jbeta primers. Here immunoSEQ multiplex PCR was the method, and the copy in TCRdb shows in-frame clones only, minus some. The sample has fewer than 110,000 clones; around 77% are singletons. Sequences were obtained from PBMCs. Receptors originate from a man aged 45-60 years in good health and CMV-seropositive.

The chain employs TRBV9 and TRBJ2-1; 10 nucleotides line up with TRBD2. Germline V gene data show CDR1 as SGDLS and CDR2 as YYNGEE. This CDR3 has 15 amino acids. V gave up 0 bases and J gave up 9 bases; unmatched junction bases: 6. CDR3 nucleotide sequence: TGTGCCAGCAGCGTAGTGGCTAGCGGGAGCAGTGAGCAGTTCTTC. Translated: CASSVVASGSSEQFF.

This clone was counted only a few times. The gene calls are TRBV7-8 and TRBJ2-1, with 8 bases fitting TRBD2. The germline V gene has CDR1 SGHVS and CDR2 FQNEAQ. There are 15 residues in the CDR3. J gave up 8 bases and V 1 base, and 7 bases lay outside the gene matches. As DNA, the CDR3 is TGTGCCAGCAGCTTAGAATTAGCGGGATCGGATGAGCAGTTCTTC. Protein sequence: CASSLELAGSDEQFF.

V gene TRBV5-6 combines with J gene TRBJ2-1; TRBD2 matches 7 bases. The CDR3 length is 14 residues. Per germline, CDR1 SGHDT and CDR2 YYEEEE. J gave up 5 bases and V 4 bases, and 6 bases lay outside the gene matches. The CDR3 DNA reads TGTGCCAGCAGCACGGGGGGACTAAACAATGAGCAGTTCTTC. Residues: CASSTGGLNNEQFF. The full variable domain, in which reference TRBV5-6 and TRBJ2-1 provide the parts outside the CDR3, is DAGVTQSPTHLIKTRGQQVTLRCSPKSGHDTVSWYQQALGQGPQFIFQYYEEEERQRGNFPDRFSGHQFPNYSSELNVNALLLGDSALYLCASSTGGLNNEQFFGPGTRLTVL.

This sequence joins TRBV30 and TRBJ2-7, with D possibly matching TRBD2 (5 bases). The V gene's germline CDR1 is GTSNPN and CDR2 SVGIG (reference sequence). The CDR3 length is 14 residues. V lost 5 bases to trimming and J lost 6 bases, with 20 bases between them. The CDR3: CAWANRGMALEQYF. CDR3 nucleotide sequence: TGTGCCTGGGCCAACCGGGGAATGGCCCTCGAGCAGTACTTC.

CDR3 sequence (DNA): TGTGCCAGCAGTCGCACAGGGCGAGGAGAAAAACTGTTTTTT. Residues: CASSRTGRGEKLFF. J is TRBJ1-4 and V is TRBV28, with D perhaps TRBD1 (6 bases). CDR3 length: 14 residues. CDR1 and CDR2 from the germline V gene are MDHEN and SYDVKM. V lost 5 bases and J 8 bases, leaving 15 bases between the germline ends.

CDR3 protein: CASSLGTGYGEKLFF. CDR3 bases: TGTGCCAGCAGCCTCGGGACAGGGTATGGAGAAAAACTGTTTTTT. The J gene is TRBJ1-4, the V gene TRBV5-6; 9 bases are a match to TRBD1. The ends lost 4 bases at V and 8 bases at J; junction bases unmatched: 9. The germline V gene encodes CDR1 SGHDT and CDR2 YYEEEE. CDR3 length equals 15 residues.

This chain connects TRBV5-4 to TRBJ1-1, with D possibly matching TRBD1 (5 bases). Germline V gene sequence: CDR1 SGHNT, CDR2 YYREEE (reference sequence). V lost 2 bases, J lost 7 bases, and 12 bases lay in between. There are 13 residues in the CDR3. CDR3 region: CASSFGVQGEAFF. The CDR3 DNA reads as TGTGCCAGCAGCTTCGGTGTTCAGGGTGAAGCTTTCTTT.

J is TRBJ2-7 and V is TRBV7-2; TRBD1 aligns across 10 bases. Germline V lookup: CDR1 SGHTA, CDR2 FQGNSA. V gave up 5 bases and J gave up 4 bases; unmatched junction bases: 8. The CDR3 is 15 amino acids. CDR3 DNA sequence: TGTGCCAGCAGCCAGGCAGGACAGGGGGAGTACGAGCAGTACTTC. Its protein product is CASSQAGQGEYEQYF. The whole variable domain, filled in from reference TRBV7-2 and TRBJ2-7, reads GAGVSQSPSNKVTEKGKDVELRCDPISGHTALYWYRQSLGQGLEFLIYFQGNSAPDKSGLPSDRFSAERTGGSVSTLTIQRTQQEDSAVYLCASSQAGQGEYEQYFGPGTRLTVT.

The chain uses TRBV29-1 and TRBJ1-2, with D possibly matching TRBD1 (6 bases). Germline V gene data show CDR1 as SQVTM and CDR2 as ANQGSEA. The CDR3 extends over 13 amino acids. Trimming took off 1 base at V and 3 bases at J, with 9 bases between the two ends. CDR3 loop: CSVEGTGHYGYTF. The CDR3 DNA reads as TGCAGCGTTGAAGGTACAGGGCACTATGGCTACACCTTC.

The chain couples TRBV2 to TRBJ1-2; TRBD1 is a possible D gene (5 bases). CDR1 and CDR2 (germline): SNHLY, FYNNEI. Trimming took 5 bases from V and 0 from J, leaving 16 bases between them. The CDR3 length is 16 residues. The CDR3 loop is CASSLKSTVTNYGYTF. The CDR3 DNA reads as TGTGCCAGCAGTTTGAAATCGACAGTGACTAACTATGGCTACACCTTC.

In its sample, this clone was seen a few times. This chain uses TRBV5-4 with TRBJ2-1, with 10 bases matching TRBD2. Germline-derived CDR1 and CDR2 are SGHNT and YYREEE (reference sequence). Unmatched junction bases numbered 8, after V lost 3 bases and J lost 5 bases. This CDR3 is 16 amino acids long. CDR3 nucleotide sequence: TGTGCCAGCAGCTCCGATAGCGGGAGGCGGGACAATGAGCAGTTCTTC. This codes for CASSSDSGRRDNEQFF.

The chain joins TRBV28 to TRBJ2-1; D is perhaps TRBD1 (6 bases). CDR1 and CDR2 (germline): MDHEN, SYDVKM. The CDR3 has 14 residues. V lost 9 bases and J 2 bases, leaving 14 bases between the germline ends. CDR3 sequence reads: CASQGYGTYNEQFF. CDR3 bases: TGTGCCAGTCAGGGGTACGGAACCTACAATGAGCAGTTCTTC.

This clone was seen only a few times. The germline gene is not matched at one end of the junction; a read error may be the cause. The gene calls are TRBV7-9 and TRBJ2-6, with TRBD1 matching over 10 bases. The CDR3 is 18 amino acids. Germline V gene data show CDR1 as SEHNR and CDR2 as FQNEAQ (reference sequence). In DNA form, the CDR3 reads TGTTCCAGCAGCTTATCTAGGACAGGGGGCTCTGGGGCCAACGTCCTGACTTTC. Protein: CSSSLSRTGGSGANVLTF.

This sequence joins TRBV2 and TRBJ2-1; 9 nucleotides line up with TRBD2. This CDR3 region has 15 residues. V shed 7 bases and J 6 bases; nucleotides not matched to a gene: 10. In germline, CDR1 is SNHLY, CDR2 FYNNEI. The CDR3 DNA is TGTGCCAGCACCTTAGCGGGAGTAACGTCCAATGAGCAGTTCTTC. Protein product: CASTLAGVTSNEQFF.

The chain employs TRBV27 and TRBJ2-7, with 8 bases aligning to TRBD2. In germline, CDR1 is MNHEY, CDR2 SMNVEV (reference sequence). V shed 1 base and J 2 bases; nucleotides not matched to a gene: 10. This CDR3 is built from 17 residues. CDR3 sequence: CASSLFGGAGVTYEQYF. The CDR3 coding sequence is TGTGCCAGCAGTTTATTCGGGGGGGCAGGAGTAACCTACGAGCAGTACTTC.

This rearrangement joins TRBV11-2 to TRBJ2-7, with 7 bases matching TRBD2. This CDR3 is built from 14 residues. Germline values: CDR1 SGHAT, CDR2 FQNNGV. Germline trimming cut 5 bases from V and 5 bases from J; bases unmatched to any gene: 9. CDR3 in amino acids: CASSKGLSPDEQYF. The CDR3 region has the DNA TGTGCCAGCAGCAAGGGACTATCCCCTGACGAGCAGTACTTC.

The chain carries TRBV7-9 and TRBJ2-7, with TRBD1 as a possible D gene (6 bases). The CDR3 length is 15 residues. Trimming cost V 1 base and J 3 bases, with 13 bases left between them. The germline gives CDR1 SEHNR, CDR2 FQNEAQ (reference sequence). The DNA of the CDR3 is TGTGCCAGCAGCTTAGTATCAGGGGCCGTCTACGAGCAGTACTTC. This gives the protein CASSLVSGAVYEQYF. The complete variable domain, with remaining parts taken from reference TRBV7-9 and TRBJ2-7, reads DTGVSQNPRHKITKRGQNVTFRCDPISEHNRLYWYRQTLGQGPEFLTYFQNEAQLEKSRLLSDRFSAERPKGSFSTLEIQRTEQGDSAMYLCASSLVSGAVYEQYFGPGTRLTVT.

This chain joins TRBV2 and TRBJ1-6; a weak D match, TRBD1 (5 bases). With 10 bases removed from V and 8 bases from J, the gap between germline ends came to 12 bases. CDR1 and CDR2 from the germline V gene are SNHLY and FYNNEI. There are 12 residues in the CDR3. The chain's CDR3 is CATGGDDSPLHF. In nucleotides, the CDR3 is TGTGCCACTGGAGGGGACGATTCACCCCTCCACTTT.

The rearrangement joins TRBV28 to TRBJ1-1, with 9 bases aligning to TRBD1. The CDR3 has 15 amino acids. Germline values: CDR1 MDHEN, CDR2 SYDVKM. The ends lost 4 bases at V and 3 bases at J; junction bases unmatched: 6. The CDR3: CASSSTGGSDTEAFF. CDR3 nucleotide sequence: TGTGCCAGCAGTTCGACAGGGGGGTCGGACACTGAAGCTTTCTTT.

In this sample, this clone turned up a few times. V and J are TRBV5-4 and TRBJ2-5; perhaps TRBD1 as D (5 bases). The CDR3 length is 15 residues. In germline, CDR1 is SGHNT, CDR2 YYREEE (reference sequence). Trimming left V 4 bases short and J 5 bases short, with 18 bases between. The CDR3 loop reads CASSTQGVVGETQYF. For the CDR3, the DNA is TGTGCCAGCAGCACCCAAGGGGTCGTGGGGGAGACCCAGTACTTC.

V and J are TRBV30 and TRBJ2-1; TRBD1 aligns across 7 bases. Germline values: CDR1 GTSNPN, CDR2 SVGIG (reference sequence). Losses at the gene ends were 3 bases for V and 2 bases for J; bases not matched to a gene: 13. The CDR3 contains 17 residues. DNA for the CDR3: TGTGCCTGGAGGGCCCTACCGCCGGGACAGACCTACAATGAGCAGTTCTTC. Translation: CAWRALPPGQTYNEQFF.

On this clone itself: Other nucleotide sequences from this sample produce the same CDR3. V gene TRBV4-1 combines with J gene TRBJ2-2, with 7 bases fitting TRBD1. The germline V gene has CDR1 MGHRA and CDR2 YSYEKL. CDR3 length: 18 residues. The ends lost 3 bases at V and 1 base at J; junction bases unmatched: 11. CDR3 protein: CASSQPFKGAKNTGELFF. CDR3 DNA: TGCGCCAGCAGCCAGCCGTTTAAGGGGGCTAAGAACACCGGGGAGCTGTTTTTT.

Concerning this clone itself: A junction boundary mismatches the germline segment, possibly from a read error. The chain uses TRBV6-6 and TRBJ2-2; 12 nucleotides match TRBD2. The length of the CDR3 is 16 residues. Germline-derived CDR1 and CDR2 are MNHNY and SVGAGI (reference sequence). The CDR3 DNA reads TGTGCCAGCAGTTACTCGCTAGCGGGAGGGGCCGGGGAGGTGTTTTTT. It yields the protein CASSYSLAGGAGEVFF.

This chain uses TRBV7-8 with TRBJ2-2; the D gene is possibly TRBD1 (6 bases). V gave up 6 bases and J gave up 5 bases, with 10 bases separating them. The CDR3 extends over 13 amino acids. Germline V gene data show CDR1 as SGHVS and CDR2 as FQNEAQ. The CDR3 DNA follows: TGTGCCAGCAGAATGAGGGGGACCGGGGAGCTGTTTTTT. It specifies CASRMRGTGELFF.

The chain couples TRBV19 to TRBJ2-4; TRBD2 agrees at 7 bases. The CDR3 covers 14 residues. With V trimmed by 1 base and J by 7 bases, 4 bases remained unmatched. Germline V gives CDR1 LNHDA, CDR2 SQIVND (reference sequence). CDR3 DNA: TGTGCCAGTAGTATAGGCCAGGGAGGGAACATTCAGTACTTC. It specifies CASSIGQGGNIQYF.

This sequence joins TRBV5-1 and TRBJ2-2, with a tentative D call TRBD1 (6 bases). The CDR3 length is 15 residues. Germline CDR1 and CDR2: SGHRS and YFSETQ. Trimming removed 4 bases at V and 9 bases at J, with 19 bases between. CDR3 sequence: CASSTQQGLRRELFF. In nucleotides, the CDR3 is TGCGCCAGCAGCACCCAACAGGGTCTTCGAAGGGAGCTGTTTTTT.

Turning to this clone: Sequence at one end of the junction differs from germline and may be a read error. The rearrangement joins TRBV28 to TRBJ1-4; the D gene is possibly TRBD1 (6 bases). This CDR3 is 15 amino acids long. CDR1 is MDHEN, CDR2 SYDVKM, per germline. The CDR3, as DNA: TGTGCCAGCAGATGGACCGGGACAACGAATGAAAAACTGTTTTTT. This encodes CASRWTGTTNEKLFF.